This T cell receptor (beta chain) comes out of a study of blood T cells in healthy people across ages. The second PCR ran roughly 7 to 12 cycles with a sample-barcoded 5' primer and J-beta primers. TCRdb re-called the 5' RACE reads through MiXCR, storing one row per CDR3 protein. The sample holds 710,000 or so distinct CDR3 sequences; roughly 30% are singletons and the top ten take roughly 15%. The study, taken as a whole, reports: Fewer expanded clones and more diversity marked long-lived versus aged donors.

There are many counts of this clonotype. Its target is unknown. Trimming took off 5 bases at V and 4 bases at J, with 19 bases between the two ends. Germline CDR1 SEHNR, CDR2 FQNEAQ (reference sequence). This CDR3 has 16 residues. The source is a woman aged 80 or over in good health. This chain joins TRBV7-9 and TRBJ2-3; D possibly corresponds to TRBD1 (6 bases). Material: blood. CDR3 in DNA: TGTGCCAGCAGCCGGACAGCAGGACGATCATCAGATACGCAGTATTTT. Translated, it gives CASSRTAGRSSDTQYF.